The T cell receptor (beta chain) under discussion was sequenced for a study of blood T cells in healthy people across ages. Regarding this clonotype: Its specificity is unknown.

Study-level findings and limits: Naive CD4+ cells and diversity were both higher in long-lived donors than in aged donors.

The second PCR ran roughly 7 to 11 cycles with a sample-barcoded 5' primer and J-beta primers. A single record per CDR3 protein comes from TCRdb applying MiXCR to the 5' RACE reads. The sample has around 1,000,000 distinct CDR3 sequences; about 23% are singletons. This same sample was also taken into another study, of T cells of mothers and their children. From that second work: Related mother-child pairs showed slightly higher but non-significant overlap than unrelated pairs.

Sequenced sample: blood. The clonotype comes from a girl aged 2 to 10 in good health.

CDR3 sequence: CASSPFGRDEQFF. The CDR3 DNA reads as TGTGCCAGCAGCCCTTTCGGAAGAGATGAGCAGTTCTTC. V usage is TRBV7-6 and J usage is TRBJ2-1; D call uncertain. The CDR3 sequence is 13 residues long. V lost 5 bases, J lost 8 bases, and 13 bases lay in between. CDR1 and CDR2 (germline): SGHVS, FNYEAQ.